A single sample is the source of the 20 T cell receptor beta chains below, sequenced in a study of OX40 agonist ivuxolimab in advanced cancers. Sequencing used immunoSEQ multiplex PCR; TCRdb keeps in-frame clones, though not all of them. In the table there are 60,000 to 75,000 clones, roughly nine tenths of which are singletons. Sequenced material: CD4+ or CD8+ T cells sorted from blood, taken in a trial of the OX40 agonist ivuxolimab. These receptor sequences come from an adult with an advanced solid tumor such as melanoma, head and neck, liver or kidney cancer.

CDR3 residues: CAWSVGGLFIRQRGYNEQFF. The CDR3 DNA follows: TGTGCCTGGAGTGTGGGAGGGTTGTTTATCCGACAGCGGGGCTACAATGAGCAGTTCTTC. V is TRBV30 and J is TRBJ2-1; 7 bases agree with TRBD2. The germline V gene encodes CDR1 GTSNPN and CDR2 SVGIG (reference sequence). This CDR3 spans 20 amino acids. V lost 0 bases and J lost 3; bases outside the gene matches: 20.

This clone has just one count. The V call is TRBV6-1, the J call TRBJ2-7, with D possibly being TRBD2 (5 bases). Germline lookup yields CDR1 MNHNS and CDR2 SASEGT. V lost 4 bases, J lost 0 bases, and 19 bases lay in between. The CDR3 loop spans 17 amino acids. CDR3 loop: CASSVASSGANSYEQYF. The DNA for the CDR3 is TGTGCCAGCAGTGTGGCTAGCTCAGGAGCAAACTCCTACGAGCAGTACTTC.

This sequence joins TRBV6-6 and TRBJ1-1; a possible D gene is TRBD1 (5 bases). CDR3 length: 15 residues. Trimming took 10 bases from V and 2 from J, leaving 20 bases between them. CDR1 and CDR2 from the germline V gene are MNHNY and SVGAGI (reference sequence). CDR3 amino acids: CAIFQPGTSNTEAFF. The CDR3 bases are TGTGCCATCTTCCAACCCGGGACTTCCAACACTGAAGCTTTCTTT.

The chain recombines TRBV27 with TRBJ2-1; D call uncertain. V gave up 2 bases and J gave up 5 bases, with 13 bases separating them. The length of the CDR3 is 15 residues. Germline values: CDR1 MNHEY, CDR2 SMNVEV (reference sequence). For the CDR3, the DNA is TGTGCCAGCAGTTTAACGACCACTGGGGACAATGAGCAGTTCTTC. Translated: CASSLTTTGDNEQFF.

V and J are TRBV7-3 and TRBJ2-7; D call uncertain. Germline V lookup: CDR1 SGHTA, CDR2 FQGTGA. This CDR3 region has 12 residues. The CDR3 here is CFNPETSYEQYF. In DNA form, the CDR3 reads TGTTTTAACCCGGAAACCTCCTACGAGCAGTACTTC.

J is TRBJ1-1 and V is TRBV29-1; 8 bases match TRBD1. The V and J ends lost 5 bases and 4 bases, in that order; junction bases with no gene match: 3. CDR3 length: 12 amino acids. Germline CDR1 SQVTM, CDR2 ANQGSEA. The CDR3 DNA reads as TGCAGCGTTACAGGGGGATTCACTGAAGCTTTCTTT. Its translation is CSVTGGFTEAFF.

The chain carries TRBV6-6 and TRBJ2-3; 9 positions match TRBD1. The germline V gene encodes CDR1 MNHNY and CDR2 SVGAGI (reference sequence). V lost 6 bases and J lost 1; bases outside the gene matches: 5. CDR3 length: 15 residues. Here the CDR3 DNA reads TGTGCCAGCAGGCCATGGACAGGGGGCACAGATACGCAGTATTTT. As protein: CASRPWTGGTDTQYF.

The J gene is TRBJ2-5, the V gene TRBV30, with a possible D match to TRBD1 (7 bases). Germline lookup yields CDR1 GTSNPN and CDR2 SVGIG (reference sequence). This CDR3 region has 13 residues. V dropped 5 bases and J dropped 2 bases, with 12 bases sitting between them. The CDR3 here is CAWGGTVQETQYF. The DNA of the CDR3 is TGTGCCTGGGGGGGGACAGTGCAAGAGACCCAGTACTTC.

V and J are TRBV19 and TRBJ1-2; D perhaps matches TRBD1 (6 bases). The V end lost 10 bases, the J end lost 2 bases, and 14 bases lay between the germline ends. Germline V gives CDR1 LNHDA, CDR2 SQIVND (reference sequence). This CDR3 region has 13 residues. CDR3 amino acids: CATSPGTNYGYTF. The CDR3 DNA reads as TGTGCCACCTCCCCGGGGACAAACTATGGCTACACCTTC.

This chain connects TRBV28 to TRBJ1-4, with TRBD1 matching over 11 bases. This CDR3 has 16 residues. Germline V lookup: CDR1 MDHEN, CDR2 SYDVKM. The junction had 8 bases not matched to a gene; V was cut back by 4 bases and J by 7 bases. The CDR3 DNA reads TGTGCCAGCAGTTCCGGGACAGGGGGTTTGATTGAAAAACTGTTTTTT. It encodes CASSSGTGGLIEKLFF.

The rearrangement joins TRBV19 to TRBJ2-3, with TRBD2 matching 8 bases. J gave up 2 bases and V 2 bases, and 3 bases lay outside the gene matches. Germline lookup yields CDR1 LNHDA and CDR2 SQIVND (reference sequence). This CDR3 is built from 15 residues. The CDR3 loop reads CASSISGGDTDTQYF. The CDR3 DNA sequence: TGTGCCAGTAGTATATCGGGGGGGGACACAGATACGCAGTATTTT. Together with reference TRBV19 and TRBJ2-3, the CDR3 gives the full variable domain: DGGITQSPKYLFRKEGQNVTLSCEQNLNHDAMYWYRQDPGQGLRLIYYSQIVNDFQKGDIAEGYSVSREKKESFPLTVTSAQKNPTAFYLCASSISGGDTDTQYFGPGTRLTVL.

The genes are TRBV5-4 and TRBJ1-5, with a weak D call TRBD1 (5 bases). The CDR3 spans 15 residues. Germline lookup yields CDR1 SGHNT and CDR2 YYREEE (reference sequence). Trimming removed 1 base at V and 6 bases at J, with 14 bases between. The CDR3 loop is CASSLIPGVGQPQHF. Written as DNA, the CDR3 is TGTGCCAGCAGCTTGATTCCGGGGGTAGGTCAGCCCCAGCATTTT.

This chain joins TRBV29-1 and TRBJ2-3; no definite D call. Germline V gene data show CDR1 as SQVTM and CDR2 as ANQGSEA. Deletions cut 0 bases from V and 2 bases from J, with 6 bases between. The CDR3 sequence is 13 residues long. The CDR3 DNA reads TGCAGCGTTGAAGATACTTACACAGATACGCAGTATTTT. Protein sequence: CSVEDTYTDTQYF.

The genes are TRBV6-1 and TRBJ2-1, with 8 bases identical to TRBD2. The CDR3 totals 15 residues. Trimming took 6 bases from V and 6 from J; bases not matched to a gene: 10. Germline lookup yields CDR1 MNHNS and CDR2 SASEGT. CDR3 residues: CASRPSAGARNEQFF. The CDR3 DNA reads as TGTGCCAGCAGGCCCTCAGCGGGGGCCCGCAATGAGCAGTTCTTC.

CDR3 sequence reads: CASSLERVGDNEQFF. Here the CDR3 DNA reads TGCGCCAGCAGCTTGGAACGGGTCGGCGACAATGAGCAGTTCTTC. This chain uses TRBV5-1 with TRBJ2-1; D not resolved. This CDR3 is built from 15 residues. Germline V gene data show CDR1 as SGHRS and CDR2 as YFSETQ. The V gene lost 0 bases and the J gene lost 5 bases, with 12 bases spanning the gap.

The genes are TRBV6-1 and TRBJ1-5, with D perhaps TRBD1 (6 bases). V shed 2 bases and J shed 2 bases, with 13 bases lying between them. The V gene's germline CDR1 is MNHNS and CDR2 SASEGT. This CDR3 is 16 amino acids long. For the CDR3, the DNA is TGTGCCAGCAGTGAATCCGGGGGCGGAGGCAATCAGCCCCAGCATTTT. Protein sequence: CASSESGGGGNQPQHF.

V usage is TRBV19 and J usage is TRBJ2-6; D perhaps matches TRBD1 (5 bases). Germline lookup yields CDR1 LNHDA and CDR2 SQIVND (reference sequence). The CDR3 has 17 amino acids. V shed 1 base and J shed 3 bases, with 13 bases lying between them. CDR3 protein: CASSIVSGRDGANVLTF. DNA for the CDR3: TGTGCCAGTAGTATAGTCTCGGGCAGGGATGGGGCCAACGTCCTGACTTTC. Variable domain in full (rest from reference TRBV19 and TRBJ2-6): DGGITQSPKYLFRKEGQNVTLSCEQNLNHDAMYWYRQDPGQGLRLIYYSQIVNDFQKGDIAEGYSVSREKKESFPLTVTSAQKNPTAFYLCASSIVSGRDGANVLTFGAGSRLTVL.

With respect to this clone: Compared with germline, one end of the junction differs, possibly owing to a read error. The V call is TRBV7-7, the J call TRBJ1-1; D is possibly TRBD1 (5 bases). Germline V gene lookup returns CDR1 SSHAT and CDR2 FNYEAQ (reference sequence). This CDR3 has 13 residues. The CDR3, as DNA: TGTGCTAGCAGCGCAGGACAGAACACTGAAGCTTTCTTT. This translates into CASSAGQNTEAFF.

V is TRBV7-9 and J is TRBJ2-1; 10 bases are a match to TRBD1. From germline, CDR1 is SEHNR and CDR2 FQNEAQ (reference sequence). Trimming cost V 5 bases and J 5 bases; bases outside gene matches: 3. The length of the CDR3 is 14 residues. The CDR3 loop reads CASSPGQGHNEQFF. The CDR3 DNA reads as TGTGCCAGCAGCCCGGGACAGGGGCACAATGAGCAGTTCTTC. Supplemented by reference TRBV7-9 and TRBJ2-1, the full variable domain reads DTGVSQNPRHKITKRGQNVTFRCDPISEHNRLYWYRQTLGQGPEFLTYFQNEAQLEKSRLLSDRFSAERPKGSFSTLEIQRTEQGDSAMYLCASSPGQGHNEQFFGPGTRLTVL.

The chain couples TRBV7-3 to TRBJ2-1, with D possibly TRBD2 on 7 matching bases. CDR1 and CDR2 from the germline V gene are SGHTA and FQGTGA. The CDR3 extends over 14 amino acids. With 4 bases removed from V and 4 bases from J, the gap between germline ends came to 11 bases. The CDR3: CASSSSGQYNEQFF. The CDR3 DNA reads TGTGCCAGCAGCTCTAGCGGACAGTACAATGAGCAGTTCTTC.